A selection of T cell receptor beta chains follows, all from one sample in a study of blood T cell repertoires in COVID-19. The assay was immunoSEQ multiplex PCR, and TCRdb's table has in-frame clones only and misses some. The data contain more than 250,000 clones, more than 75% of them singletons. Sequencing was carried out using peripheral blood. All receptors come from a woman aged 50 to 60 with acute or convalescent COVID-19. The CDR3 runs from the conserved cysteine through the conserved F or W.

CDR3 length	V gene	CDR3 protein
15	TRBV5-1	CASSLDRGGTGELFF
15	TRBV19	CATLPRGSHYNEQFF
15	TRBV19	CASSIIDRDESEAFF
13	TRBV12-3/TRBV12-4	CASSYGRDYEQYF
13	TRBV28	CASTGQASYEQYF
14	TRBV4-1	CASRLAGGANIQYF
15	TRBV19	CASTTGGAGANVLTF
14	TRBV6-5	CASRQDRGDNEQFF
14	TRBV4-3	CASSQDTFYNEQFF
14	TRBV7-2	CASSLVLADYEQYF
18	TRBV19	CASRLGTSGPTTQETQYF
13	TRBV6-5	CASNRGPFYGYTF
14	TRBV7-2	CASSPTPPPEGYTF
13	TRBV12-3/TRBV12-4	CASSSWPGETQYF
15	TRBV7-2	CASSSRYHSSAEAFF
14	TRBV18	CASSLGTGDPNPFF
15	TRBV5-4	CASSLALTSGNTIYF
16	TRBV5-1	CASSLVTPGGTDTQYF
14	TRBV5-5	CASRIQGSNEKLFF
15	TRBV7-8	CASSSTLRGNTEAFF
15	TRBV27	CASSSPGSGGQPQHF
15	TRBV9	CASSLGLAVTDTQYF
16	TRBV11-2	CASSSIRNRESYEQYF
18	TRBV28	CASTPRGTSGINTDTQYF
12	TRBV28	CASNRAGNTIYF
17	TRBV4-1	CASSQGGLSVSYNEQFF
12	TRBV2	CASRDRIEKLFF
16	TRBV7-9	CASSSNDRGPSQPQHF
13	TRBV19	CASRDSLKNEQFF
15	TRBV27	CASSLEGASNQPQHF
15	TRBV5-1	CASYPVTGIPTEAFF
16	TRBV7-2	CASSLAGTRIGYEQYF
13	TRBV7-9	CASSSWDSYEQYF
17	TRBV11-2	CASSPGQAGEKYNEQFF
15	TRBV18	CASSAQGMPGNTIYF
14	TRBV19	CASSSGLAGVEQYF
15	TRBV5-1	CASSLEGVGNQPQHF
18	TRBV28	CASSSPGTSGRAGLEQYF
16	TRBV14	CASSQNRGLNTGELFF
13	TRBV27	CASSLGQGPEQFF
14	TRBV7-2	CASSYRPGGGELFF
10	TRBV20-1	CSAGQEKLFF
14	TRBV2	CASSETSGPYEQYF
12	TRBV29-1	CSYRQGVNIQYF
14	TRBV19	CASSIPRDNQPQHF
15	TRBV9	CASSVAAGINNEQFF
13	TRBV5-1	CASSRDRDYEQYF
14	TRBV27	CASSPVVRSYEQYF
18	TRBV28	CASSLGASGRYGTGELFF